This is a list of T cell receptor beta chains from one sample in a study of technical replicates of blood from a few donors. The assay was immunoSEQ multiplex PCR, and TCRdb's table has in-frame clones only and misses some. The table lists 100,000 or so clones, around 96% of them singletons. Sequencing used T cells isolated from PBMCs. These receptors were taken from a human donor in good health. Each CDR3 is given with its conserved first and last residue. The D gene is left open where the match is weak. Clone size is given for some rows only: seen once, a few or many times, or a class if the clone is expanded.

J gene,V gene,clone size,D gene,CDR3 DNA,CDR3 protein
TRBJ2-7,TRBV6-1,NA,NA,TGTGCCAGCAGTGTGTCAGCCTACGAGCAGTACTTC,CASSVSAYEQYF
TRBJ2-7,TRBV18,NA,NA,TGTGCCAGCTCACCTGTTGGAGGATTGGTCGACGAGCAGTACTTC,CASSPVGGLVDEQYF
TRBJ2-5,TRBV30,NA,NA,TGTGCCTGGACTTCCCGAGTCGCAGAGACCCAGTACTTC,CAWTSRVAETQYF
TRBJ1-1,TRBV2,NA,NA,TGTGCCAGCAGTAGGAGGGGACCGAACACTGAAGCTTTCTTT,CASSRRGPNTEAFF
TRBJ1-1,TRBV4-1,NA,NA,TGCGCCAGCAGCCGAGCAGGGGAAACTGAAGCTTTCTTT,CASSRAGETEAFF
TRBJ2-1,TRBV6-1,NA,NA,TGTGCCAGCAGTGACCGCGGGACCTACAATGAGCAGTTCTTC,CASSDRGTYNEQFF
TRBJ2-5,TRBV4-2,NA,TRBD2,TGTGCCAGCAGCCCACCCGGACTAGCGGGAGGGGAGACCCAGTACTTC,CASSPPGLAGGETQYF
TRBJ1-2,TRBV5-1,NA,NA,TGCGCCAGCAGCCCGACAGAAGTATATGGCTACACCTTC,CASSPTEVYGYTF
TRBJ2-3,TRBV7-3,NA,TRBD2,TGTGCCAGCAGCTTACTGGCTAGCGGGACAGATACGCAGTATTTT,CASSLLASGTDTQYF
TRBJ1-4,TRBV18,NA,NA,TGTGCCAGCTCACCACCGGGCGGGTTCGGAGAAAAACTGTTTTTT,CASSPPGGFGEKLFF
TRBJ2-1,TRBV7-3,NA,TRBD2,TGTGCCAGCAGCCCTCCGGGACTACCTTACAATGAGCAGTTCTTC,CASSPPGLPYNEQFF
TRBJ1-2,TRBV6-4,NA,NA,TGTGCCAGCAGTGACTCGGGGGGAACCGGGGGCTACACCTTC,CASSDSGGTGGYTF
TRBJ1-5,TRBV7-2,NA,NA,TGTGCCAGCAGCTTAGTCGGGGATCAGCCCCAGCATTTT,CASSLVGDQPQHF
TRBJ2-5,TRBV7-2,NA,NA,TGTGCCAGCAGCTTAGCACAGGGTGGAGAGACCCAGTACTTC,CASSLAQGGETQYF
TRBJ2-1,TRBV28,NA,NA,TGTGCCAGCAGTTTAGTTTCTAGCGCCGATGAGCAGTTCTTC,CASSLVSSADEQFF
TRBJ1-2,TRBV4-2,NA,NA,TGTGCCAGCAGCCAAGATTTACGGGAGGAGGGAGGGCCCCATGGCTACACCTTC,CASSQDLREEGGPHGYTF
TRBJ2-1,TRBV7-3,NA,TRBD2,TGTGCCAGCAGCGTACTAGCGGGAGGACTCCATGAGCAGTTCTTC,CASSVLAGGLHEQFF
TRBJ2-1,TRBV7-9,NA,TRBD2,TGTGCCAGCAGCTTACTAGCGGGGGACAATGAGCAGTTCTTC,CASSLLAGDNEQFF
TRBJ1-2,TRBV7-9,NA,TRBD1,TGTGCCAGCAGCTTAAAGGACAGGGAGGGGGGCTACACCTTC,CASSLKDREGGYTF
TRBJ2-7,TRBV6-1,once,TRBD1,TGTGCCAGCAGTGAACAGGGGGAGTACTACGAGCAGTACTTC,CASSEQGEYYEQYF
TRBJ1-2,TRBV29-1,NA,NA,TGCAGCGTTGGATCAGGGATCACGGATGGCTACACCTTC,CSVGSGITDGYTF
TRBJ2-7,TRBV2,NA,NA,TGTGCCAGCAGAGATCCGGGAGTTTACGAGCAGTACTTC,CASRDPGVYEQYF
TRBJ1-5,TRBV6-5,NA,NA,TGTGCCAGCAGGTTGGCAGGGACTTTCGATCAGCCCCAGCATTTT,CASRLAGTFDQPQHF
TRBJ2-7,TRBV30,NA,NA,TGTGCCTGGAGTGCTCAGGGTAACGAGCAGTACTTC,CAWSAQGNEQYF
TRBJ2-7,TRBV11-3,NA,NA,TGTGCCAGCAGCTTGGCTTACGAGCAGTACTTC,CASSLAYEQYF
TRBJ1-1,TRBV4-3,NA,NA,TGCGCCAGCAGCCAATCGGACAGGAACACTGAAGCTTTCTTT,CASSQSDRNTEAFF
TRBJ2-7,TRBV4-3,NA,NA,TGCGCCAGCAGCCAAACGCTACTCTACGAGCAGTACTTC,CASSQTLLYEQYF
TRBJ2-7,TRBV28,NA,TRBD2,TGTGCCAGCAGTTTACGGACTAGCGGGAGCAAGGAGCAGTACTTC,CASSLRTSGSKEQYF
TRBJ1-2,TRBV27,once,NA,TGTGCCAGCAGTTTATTTCCAGCTAACTATGGCTACACCTTC,CASSLFPANYGYTF
TRBJ2-1,TRBV27,once,NA,TGTGCCAGCAGTGAGGACTACAATGAGCAGTTCTTC,CASSEDYNEQFF
TRBJ2-7,TRBV2,NA,NA,TGTGCCAGCAGTTGGGACACTTCCTACGAGCAGTACTTC,CASSWDTSYEQYF
TRBJ1-5,TRBV7-8,NA,TRBD1,TGTGCCAGCAGCAGGACAGGGGTGGATCAGCCCCAGCATTTT,CASSRTGVDQPQHF
TRBJ2-3,TRBV6-4,NA,NA,TGTGCCAGCAGTGACACCGCGGGCTCTTCTAGCACAGATACGCAGTATTTT,CASSDTAGSSSTDTQYF
TRBJ2-1,TRBV9,NA,TRBD2,TGTGCCAGCAGCGTAGGCTGGCGAGCGGGAGAGGCTCGGGAGCAGTTCTTC,CASSVGWRAGEAREQFF
TRBJ2-4,TRBV15,NA,NA,TGTGCCACCAGCAGAGATGCGGCGCCTCAGTACTTC,CATSRDAAPQYF
TRBJ2-3,TRBV6-5,NA,TRBD2,TGTGCCAGCAGTTACCGGAGCGGGAGCTCAGATACGCAGTATTTT,CASSYRSGSSDTQYF
TRBJ2-2,TRBV5-1,NA,NA,TGCGCCAGCAGCTTCAATCCTAGCGACGTGCCGGGGACCGGGGAGCTGTTTTTT,CASSFNPSDVPGTGELFF
TRBJ1-4,TRBV1,NA,NA,TGCACCAGCAGCCAAGATATTAGCGGAGCGGATGAAAAACTGTTTTTT,CTSSQDISGADEKLFF
TRBJ1-1,TRBV5-1,NA,NA,TGCGCCAGCAGCTTGATCGGGTTGGAAACTGAAGCTTTCTTT,CASSLIGLETEAFF
TRBJ2-2,TRBV6-5,NA,TRBD2,TGTGCCAGCAGTTACTCTAGGCTAGCGGCCGGGGAGCTGTTTTTT,CASSYSRLAAGELFF
TRBJ2-7,TRBV10-3,NA,TRBD1,TGTGCCATCAGTGGACCGGGACAGGCTACCTACGAGCAGTACTTC,CAISGPGQATYEQYF
TRBJ2-3,TRBV10-3,once,TRBD2,TGTGCCATCAGTGTAAGACTAGCGGGAAGTCCGGATACGCAGTATTTT,CAISVRLAGSPDTQYF
TRBJ1-3,TRBV2,NA,NA,TGTGCCAGCAGTTCTAAGTGGGCATCTGGAAACACCATATATTTT,CASSSKWASGNTIYF
TRBJ2-7,TRBV5-1,NA,NA,TGCGCCAGCAAGTTTGGTGAGGCGAGCTCCTACGAGCAGTACTTC,CASKFGEASSYEQYF
TRBJ1-2,TRBV19,NA,NA,TGTGCCAGTAGTATCGACAGGTCCTATGGCTACACCTTC,CASSIDRSYGYTF
TRBJ1-5,TRBV19,few,NA,TGTGCCAGTAGTATAGAGACAGTTAGCAATCAGCCCCAGCATTTT,CASSIETVSNQPQHF
TRBJ1-3,TRBV7-9,NA,NA,TGTGCCAGCAGCTCATCCAGGTTGGGCTCTGGAAACACCATATATTTT,CASSSSRLGSGNTIYF
TRBJ1-3,TRBV14,NA,NA,TGTGCCAGCAGCCTCGCCAGGCACTCATCCTCTGGAAACACCATATATTTT,CASSLARHSSSGNTIYF
TRBJ2-1,TRBV29-1,NA,TRBD2,TGCAGCGTTGAAGGGACGCGGGAGCTGGACAATGAGCAGTTCTTC,CSVEGTRELDNEQFF
TRBJ2-7,TRBV9,NA,TRBD1,TGTGCCAGCAGCGCGCGGCCGCCGGGACAGGGCTCCGAGCAGTACTTC,CASSARPPGQGSEQYF